Listed here is a single TCR beta chain. The antigen is unknown. The sample is drawn from a study of siplizumab effects on memory and regulatory T cells. General study findings and limits: The authors mapped only a minor fraction of alloreactive clones to unstimulated subsets. Under siplizumab, alloreactive sequences traced to unstimulated CD4+ memory cells were significantly reduced. The alloresponse seemed to draw substantially on naive T cells, which appeared more diverse than memory cells.

TCR templates, 75,000 to 100,000 per sample, were assayed. Repertoires were generated with immunoSEQ multiplex PCR, while TCRdb's copy carries only in-frame clones and drops some. The table has about 120,000 clones, just under 95% seen once. This clonotype was sampled from a human donor in good health. The specimen sequenced was non-Treg CD4+ T cells sorted from blood.

CDR3 nucleotide sequence: TGCAGCGGTCGGAGTAGCACAGATACGCAGTATTTT. Protein sequence: CSGRSSTDTQYF. The V call is TRBV29-1, the J call TRBJ2-3; D is undetermined. The CDR3 totals 12 residues. Germline V gene data show CDR1 as SQVTM and CDR2 as ANQGSEA. V was clipped by 7 bases and J by 0 bases, with 8 bases between them.